These 25 T cell receptor beta chains came from one sample sequenced in a study of shared clonotypes between healthy human individuals. Clones were read by immunoSEQ multiplex PCR, and TCRdb kept only the in-frame ones, dropping some. The repertoire consists of approximately 720,000 clones, with approximately 79% occurring once and the leading ten covering 1.8%. Sequencing was performed on memory CD4+ T cells sorted from blood. Subset described: CD45RA-negative fraction. The receptors here all came from a woman in her twenties or thirties in good health.

The V and J genes are TRBV28 and TRBJ2-7; D possibly matches TRBD1 or TRBD2 (5 bases each). The germline gives CDR1 MDHEN, CDR2 SYDVKM. Trimming left V 6 bases short and J 6 bases short, with 15 bases between. The CDR3 length is 13 residues. The CDR3 DNA is TGTGCCAGCAGCGGGGACGGCGACCGCGAGCAGTACTTC. Translating it yields CASSGDGDREQYF.

V is TRBV6-1 and J is TRBJ2-3; 8 nucleotides align to TRBD1. CDR3 length equals 12 residues. Unmatched junction bases numbered 7, after V lost 8 bases and J lost 9 bases. CDR1 is MNHNS, CDR2 SASEGT, per germline. The CDR3 reads CASWDRPGTQYF. For the CDR3, the DNA is TGTGCCAGCTGGGACAGGCCAGGCACGCAGTATTTT.

This clone turned up a few times. J is TRBJ1-2 and V is TRBV2, with 10 positions matching TRBD1. CDR3 length equals 14 residues. Unmatched junction bases numbered 3, after V lost 7 bases and J lost 1 base. Germline V gives CDR1 SNHLY, CDR2 FYNNEI. The chain's CDR3 is CASTWDRGNYGYTF. The CDR3 DNA sequence: TGTGCCAGCACTTGGGACAGGGGTAACTATGGCTACACCTTC.

This sequence joins TRBV5-1 and TRBJ2-2; D ambiguous. The CDR3 sequence is 13 residues long. Trimming removed 0 bases at V and 5 bases at J, with 5 bases between. In germline, CDR1 is SGHRS, CDR2 YFSETQ. DNA for the CDR3: TGCGCCAGCAGCTTGGGAACTACCGGGGAGCTGTTTTTT. It is translated as CASSLGTTGELFF.

The V call is TRBV7-9, the J call TRBJ1-2, with D possibly matching TRBD1 (5 bases). This CDR3 spans 14 amino acids. V lost 6 bases to trimming and J lost 2 bases, with 13 bases between them. In germline, CDR1 is SEHNR, CDR2 FQNEAQ (reference sequence). As DNA, the CDR3 is TGTGCCAGCAGAATGGGGGGAAGAAACTATGGCTACACCTTC. Protein product: CASRMGGRNYGYTF.

This chain connects TRBV5-4 to TRBJ1-2; tentatively, D is TRBD1 (6 bases). V was cut by 0 bases and J by 8 bases, with 20 bases left in between. This CDR3 comprises 16 residues. Germline V gives CDR1 SGHNT, CDR2 YYREEE (reference sequence). CDR3 DNA sequence: TGTGCCAGCAGCTTGGCCACTGGAGTCGGGGGGCAAGGCTACACCTTC. It yields the protein CASSLATGVGGQGYTF. The full variable domain, in which reference TRBV5-4 and TRBJ1-2 provide the parts outside the CDR3, is ETGVTQSPTHLIKTRGQQVTLRCSSQSGHNTVSWYQQALGQGPQFIFQYYREEENGRGNFPPRFSGLQFPNYSSELNVNALELDDSALYLCASSLATGVGGQGYTFGSGTRLTVV.

On this clone: Within the sample, other DNA sequences also encode this same CDR3. The V call is TRBV29-1, the J call TRBJ2-5; D possibly corresponds to TRBD2 (7 bases). V lost 6 bases and J lost 3, with 11 bases in between. This CDR3 region has 12 residues. Germline assignment: CDR1 SQVTM and CDR2 ANQGSEA. CDR3 protein: CSVRGGEETQYF. In nucleotides, the CDR3 is TGCAGCGTAAGGGGGGGGGAAGAGACCCAGTACTTC.

The chain employs TRBV30 and TRBJ2-3, with D perhaps TRBD2 (6 bases). V shed 3 bases and J shed 0 bases, with 13 bases lying between them. The germline CDR1 and CDR2 sequences are GTSNPN and SVGIG (reference sequence). This CDR3 is 15 amino acids long. The DNA for the CDR3 is TGTGCCTGGAGCCATCTAGCGTCCAGCACAGATACGCAGTATTTT. Encoded protein: CAWSHLASSTDTQYF. Full variable domain (outside the CDR3, taken from reference TRBV30 and TRBJ2-3): SQTIHQWPATLVQPVGSPLSLECTVEGTSNPNLYWYRQAAGRGLQLLFYSVGIGQISSEVPQNLSASRPQDRQFILSSKKLLLSDSGFYLCAWSHLASSTDTQYFGPGTRLTVL.

The table lists this clone with a count of one. The chain carries TRBV11-2 and TRBJ2-2; no reliable D call. The CDR3 runs to 18 residues. Trimming shortened V by 5 bases and J by 2 bases, and 21 bases separated the two germline ends. CDR1 is SGHAT and CDR2 is FQNNGV in the germline V gene. The CDR3 DNA reads as TGTGCCAGCAGCCACACACGGCGGACCGGTCCAAACACCGGGGAGCTGTTTTTT. Translated: CASSHTRRTGPNTGELFF.

The table lists this clone with many counts. The sample carries other DNA sequences with the same CDR3. This CDR3 is CASSFSEDQPQHF. In DNA form, the CDR3 reads TGTGCCAGCAGCTTCTCAGAGGATCAGCCCCAGCATTTT. This chain joins TRBV11-2 and TRBJ1-5; D is unresolved. V lost 3 bases to trimming and J lost 5 bases, with 8 bases between them. CDR3 length: 13 amino acids. Germline V gene sequence: CDR1 SGHAT, CDR2 FQNNGV.

This chain connects TRBV18 to TRBJ2-7; D uncertain. The V end was cut by 2 bases, the J end by 3 bases, with 8 bases between. CDR3 length: 13 residues. Germline values: CDR1 KGHSH, CDR2 LQKENI. CDR3 bases: TGTGCCAGCTCACCAGGTGGGAACTACGAGCAGTACTTC. Translating it yields CASSPGGNYEQYF.

V usage is TRBV5-1 and J usage is TRBJ2-5; tentative D call: TRBD2 (6 bases). The V gene lost 5 bases and the J gene lost 7 bases, with 15 bases spanning the gap. Germline CDR1 reads SGHRS; CDR2 reads YFSETQ. The CDR3 is made up of 13 amino acids. In DNA form, the CDR3 reads TGCGCCAGCAGTCGGGACTGGGAGAGGACCCAGTACTTC. It specifies CASSRDWERTQYF.

This clone was detected ten times or more. This chain connects TRBV5-6 to TRBJ2-7, with D uncertain. Trimming pared 3 bases from V and 2 bases from J, leaving 12 bases between. CDR3 length: 14 residues. CDR1 is SGHDT, CDR2 YYEEEE, per germline. CDR3 protein: CASSSGSRPYEQYF. The CDR3 DNA reads TGTGCCAGCAGCTCGGGTAGCCGCCCCTACGAGCAGTACTTC.

This clone was found a few times. The chain is built from TRBV7-6 and TRBJ2-3, with TRBD2 matching over 11 bases. The junction had 7 bases not matched to a gene; V was cut back by 5 bases and J by 3 bases. From germline, CDR1 is SGHVS and CDR2 FNYEAQ. The CDR3 runs 16 residues. The CDR3 loop reads CASSKLAGEGTDTQYF. The CDR3 DNA reads TGTGCCAGCAGCAAACTAGCGGGAGAGGGAACAGATACGCAGTATTTT.

The gene calls are TRBV14 and TRBJ1-2, with 11 bases aligning to TRBD1. The CDR3 covers 17 residues. The germline gives CDR1 SGHDN, CDR2 FVKESK. V shed 5 bases, J shed 5 bases, and the junction held 13 bases outside the gene matches. The CDR3 sequence is CASSYRTGGYFEYGYTF. In nucleotides, the CDR3 is TGTGCCAGCAGCTACCGGACAGGGGGCTATTTCGAGTATGGCTACACCTTC. Full variable domain (rest looked up from reference TRBV14 and TRBJ1-2): EAGVTQFPSHSVIEKGQTVTLRCDPISGHDNLYWYRRVMGKEIKFLLHFVKESKQDESGMPNNRFLAERTGGTYSTLKVQPAELEDSGVYFCASSYRTGGYFEYGYTFGSGTRLTVV.

This clone was recorded only once. The rearrangement uses TRBV10-3 and TRBJ2-7; no firm D call. The V end was cut by 6 bases, the J end by 2 bases, with 14 bases between. The CDR3 extends over 14 amino acids. From germline, CDR1 is ENHRY and CDR2 SYGVKD. CDR3 sequence (DNA): TGTGCCATCAGGGACCCCCCCGGCGCCTACGAGCAGTACTTC. This encodes CAIRDPPGAYEQYF.

The V gene is TRBV5-6, the J gene TRBJ2-4, with D uncertain. In germline, CDR1 is SGHDT, CDR2 YYEEEE. The CDR3 runs to 14 residues. The germline V and J ends were trimmed by 2 bases and 8 bases, with 14 bases remaining between them. CDR3 in amino acids: CASSLVARRDIQYF. The CDR3, as DNA: TGTGCCAGCAGCTTAGTGGCGAGGAGAGACATTCAGTACTTC.

This rearrangement joins TRBV11-2 to TRBJ2-7, with 9 bases fitting TRBD1. CDR1 and CDR2 (germline): SGHAT, FQNNGV. CDR3 length: 15 residues. The V gene end was trimmed by 1 base and the J gene end by 4 bases; junction bases not matched to a gene: 5. The CDR3 DNA sequence: TGTGCCAGCAGCTTAGGAGGGACAGGGTTTTACGAGCAGTACTTC. Translated, it gives CASSLGGTGFYEQYF.

The genes are TRBV7-9 and TRBJ2-3; TRBD2 might be the D (5 bases). V was shortened by 1 base and J by 2 bases, with 10 bases between the two germline ends. CDR3 length: 15 amino acids. Germline V CDR1 and CDR2: SEHNR, FQNEAQ (reference sequence). The CDR3 DNA sequence: TGTGCCAGCAGCTTAGTGCGAGGGTTCACAGATACGCAGTATTTT. Amino acid sequence: CASSLVRGFTDTQYF.

The J gene is TRBJ2-1, the V gene TRBV2; 13 bases are a match to TRBD2. The CDR3 extends over 15 amino acids. V gave up 7 bases and J gave up 6 bases; unmatched junction bases: 6. CDR1 and CDR2 (germline): SNHLY, FYNNEI. This chain's CDR3 is CASTPGLAGINEQFF. CDR3 DNA sequence: TGTGCCAGCACACCGGGACTAGCGGGAATCAATGAGCAGTTCTTC.

This chain joins TRBV5-1 and TRBJ1-2; D is undetermined. Germline assignment: CDR1 SGHRS and CDR2 YFSETQ. The CDR3 covers 14 residues. Deletions cut 0 bases from V and 7 bases from J, with 13 bases between. This CDR3 reads CASSLGDKDGGYTF. The DNA of the CDR3 is TGCGCCAGCAGCTTGGGAGACAAGGACGGTGGCTACACCTTC.

This chain links TRBV6-5 with TRBJ1-2, with D perhaps matching TRBD1 (6 bases). Per germline, CDR1 MNHEY and CDR2 SVGAGI. Trimming pared 5 bases from V and 4 bases from J, leaving 11 bases between. The CDR3 runs 13 residues. This chain's CDR3 is CASSGQRVYGYTF. The CDR3 nucleotides read TGTGCCAGCAGTGGACAGAGAGTCTATGGCTACACCTTC.

The rearrangement joins TRBV7-6 to TRBJ2-2, with D perhaps matching TRBD1 or TRBD2 (6 bases each). Germline CDR1 SGHVS, CDR2 FNYEAQ. Trimming removed 8 bases from V and 6 bases from J, with 19 bases in between. The CDR3 length is 15 residues. The CDR3 spells CASLRPGAPPGELFF. In DNA, the CDR3 is TGTGCCAGCCTCAGACCGGGGGCGCCCCCCGGGGAGCTGTTTTTT.

The chain carries TRBV6-1 and TRBJ2-7; TRBD1 matches 7 bases. CDR3 length equals 15 residues. The germline V gene encodes CDR1 MNHNS and CDR2 SASEGT. V was clipped by 6 bases and J by 2 bases; unmatched bases: 10. The CDR3 DNA sequence: TGTGCCAGCAGCGCCGACAGGGTGATTCCCTACGAGCAGTACTTC. Its translation is CASSADRVIPYEQYF.

The chain employs TRBV6-5 and TRBJ1-2; weak D call: TRBD1 (5 bases). Germline CDR1 is MNHEY and CDR2 is SVGAGI. The CDR3 has 12 residues. Trimming removed 2 bases at V and 9 bases at J, with 10 bases between. Here the CDR3 reads CASSYQGTSYTF. The CDR3 DNA reads TGTGCCAGCAGTTACCAGGGTACAAGCTACACCTTC.